This T cell receptor beta chain is from a study of blood T cell repertoires in COVID-19. About the research overall: Some COVID-19 samples were acute and others convalescent; all came from the United States, Italy and Spain. From T cells, B-cell-depleted T cells, or PBMCs came the material, which was cDNA or gDNA.

How the authors handled the data: Amplified reference gene primers provided the basis for estimating nucleated cell counts. The protocol was immunoSEQ multiplex PCR, while the TCRdb copy is restricted to in-frame clones and leaves out a portion. D and trimming were read from the DNA, whereas the V and J calls and clone size are those reported in that table. The data show tens of thousands of clones, around 88% seen once. Germline loops: CDR1 MNHEY, CDR2 SVGAGI. This CDR3 is 14 amino acids long. V was clipped by 8 bases and J by 4 bases; unmatched bases: 8. This clonotype was sampled from a woman of 80 years or more with active or convalescent COVID-19. The material sequenced was peripheral blood. This chain joins TRBV6-5 and TRBJ2-5; TRBD2 matches at 9 bases. In DNA, the CDR3 is TGTGCCAGCGTTAGCGGGGGCTTGGGAGAGACCCAGTACTTC. This sequence encodes CASVSGGLGETQYF.